These 23 T cell receptor beta chains share one sample of origin, sequenced in a study of blood T cell repertoires in COVID-19. Here immunoSEQ multiplex PCR was the method, and the copy in TCRdb shows in-frame clones only, minus some. Found here are under 150,000 clones, roughly 82% of them singletons; the top ten hold around 8.5%. What was sequenced was peripheral blood. These receptor sequences come from a woman in her forties with acute or convalescent COVID-19.

The V call is TRBV20-1, the J call TRBJ1-3; D unclear. The CDR3 runs 14 residues. CDR1 is DFQATT and CDR2 is SNEGSKA in the germline V gene (reference sequence). Trimming stripped 3 bases from V and 0 bases from J, with 9 bases between. The CDR3, as DNA: TGCAGTGCTAGTGTGCGGTCCTCTGGAAACACCATATATTTT. Protein product: CSASVRSSGNTIYF.

This clone was recorded only once. The chain joins TRBV7-3 to TRBJ1-2, with D unclear. Trimming stripped 1 base from V and 1 base from J, with 4 bases between. CDR3 length equals 13 residues. Germline loops: CDR1 SGHTA, CDR2 FQGTGA. Written as DNA, the CDR3 is TGTGCCAGCAGCTTAAATAATAACTATGGCTACACCTTC. Its translation is CASSLNNNYGYTF.

The rearrangement uses TRBV7-2 and TRBJ1-1, with a weak D call TRBD1 (6 bases). The CDR3 has 14 amino acids. Deletions cut 5 bases from V and 2 bases from J, with 12 bases between. Germline V CDR1 and CDR2: SGHTA, FQGNSA. DNA for the CDR3: TGTGCCAGCAGCGTTCAACAGGGCAACACTGAAGCTTTCTTT. Protein sequence: CASSVQQGNTEAFF.

V gene TRBV12-5 combines with J gene TRBJ1-3; TRBD1 aligns across 8 bases. V shed 4 bases and J 4 bases; nucleotides not matched to a gene: 3. The CDR3 covers 14 residues. Germline assignment: CDR1 LGHNT and CDR2 FRNRAP. CDR3 sequence: CASGSTGVGNTIYF. The CDR3 coding sequence is TGTGCTAGTGGTTCGACAGGGGTAGGAAACACCATATATTTT.

The rearrangement links TRBV6-6 to TRBJ1-4; TRBD1 is a possible D gene (5 bases). The germline V gene encodes CDR1 MNHNY and CDR2 SVGAGI (reference sequence). This CDR3 region has 15 residues. Trimming took off 8 bases at V and 2 bases at J, with 15 bases between the two ends. The DNA for the CDR3 is TGTGCCAGCCGAAGCGACGGGGGTACTAATGAAAAACTGTTTTTT. Translation: CASRSDGGTNEKLFF.

In nucleotides, the CDR3 is TGCGCCAGCAGCTTCGGGACATCTTATGGCTACACCTTC. This encodes CASSFGTSYGYTF. The chain links TRBV5-1 to TRBJ1-2; a possible D gene is TRBD1 (6 bases). CDR1 SGHRS and CDR2 YFSETQ come from the germline V gene. V lost 2 bases and J 5 bases, leaving 10 bases between the germline ends. CDR3 length equals 13 residues.

V gene TRBV6-2 or TRBV6-3 combines with J gene TRBJ2-1, with 14 positions matching TRBD2. The CDR3 extends over 18 amino acids. The germline CDR1 and CDR2 sequences are MNHEY and SVGEGT. With 2 bases clipped from V and 2 bases from J, the junction kept 5 bases outside the gene matches. The chain's CDR3 is CASSYGLAGGLAYNEQFF. CDR3 nucleotide sequence: TGTGCCAGCAGTTACGGACTAGCGGGGGGCCTGGCCTACAATGAGCAGTTCTTC.

The chain uses TRBV18 and TRBJ1-4; TRBD1 aligns across 8 bases. Germline assignment: CDR1 KGHSH and CDR2 LQKENI. This CDR3 has 16 amino acids. The junction had 11 bases not matched to a gene; V was cut back by 2 bases and J by 9 bases. CDR3 region: CASSPYWGTGDQKLFF. The CDR3 DNA reads as TGTGCCAGCTCACCATATTGGGGGACAGGCGACCAAAAACTGTTTTTT.

The V call is TRBV7-6, the J call TRBJ1-2; 11 nucleotides match TRBD1. In germline, CDR1 is SGHVS, CDR2 FNYEAQ. V was pared by 1 base and J by 11 bases, with 12 bases of the junction left unmatched. This CDR3 contains 16 residues. CDR3 nucleotide sequence: TGTGCCAGCAGCTTAGGTGGGACAGGGGGTTATAGCGGTTACACCTTC. It codes for CASSLGGTGGYSGYTF.

The chain has TRBV5-4 and TRBJ2-5, with 7 bases identical to TRBD1. Germline CDR1 is SGHNT and CDR2 is YYREEE (reference sequence). V gave up 6 bases and J gave up 2 bases; unmatched junction bases: 10. The length of the CDR3 is 15 residues. The CDR3 region has the DNA TGTGCCAGCACAGATGAGGGGGCCTGGCAAGAGACCCAGTACTTC. Translated, it gives CASTDEGAWQETQYF.

This clone was seen once. The CDR3 is CASSLVSGGKETQYF. The CDR3 nucleotides are TGTGCCAGCAGCTTGGTCTCCGGGGGGAAAGAGACCCAGTACTTC. The V and J genes are TRBV5-4 and TRBJ2-5; 7 nucleotides align to TRBD2. Germline assignment: CDR1 SGHNT and CDR2 YYREEE (reference sequence). J was trimmed by 3 bases and V by 0 bases; bases with no gene match: 5. The CDR3 covers 15 residues.

This clone appeared a single time. The chain combines TRBV18 with TRBJ1-1; D gene uncertain. Between the trimmed V and J ends, which lost 3 bases and 3 bases, there was a span of 8 bases. Germline CDR1 KGHSH, CDR2 LQKENI. The length of the CDR3 is 13 residues. The CDR3, as DNA: TGTGCCAGCTCACCGCGCGGGGACACTGAAGCTTTCTTT. Translation gives CASSPRGDTEAFF.

V gene TRBV10-3 combines with J gene TRBJ1-2; D is unresolved. V lost 0 bases and J 2 bases, leaving 7 bases between the germline ends. The CDR3 sequence is 14 residues long. Germline CDR1 ENHRY, CDR2 SYGVKD. The DNA of the CDR3 is TGTGCCATCAGTGAGTCGCCGGAGAACTATGGCTACACCTTC. It yields the protein CAISESPENYGYTF.

This chain links TRBV9 with TRBJ1-6; 9 nucleotides line up with TRBD1. V lost 2 bases and J lost 5; bases outside the gene matches: 5. CDR1 is SGDLS and CDR2 is YYNGEE in the germline V gene. This CDR3 spans 16 amino acids. The DNA for the CDR3 is TGTGCCAGCAGCGTCCAGGGACAGGGTCATAATTCACCCCTCCACTTT. This gives the protein CASSVQGQGHNSPLHF.

The rearrangement uses TRBV30 and TRBJ1-1; the D gene is possibly TRBD1 (5 bases). Germline V gene data show CDR1 as GTSNPN and CDR2 as SVGIG (reference sequence). CDR3 length equals 13 residues. The V end lost 8 bases, the J end lost 3 bases, and 16 bases lay between the germline ends. In DNA, the CDR3 is TGTGCCGGAAACGTGGGGCTGGACACTGAAGCTTTCTTT. Amino acid sequence: CAGNVGLDTEAFF.

In its sample, this clone was seen once. The chain has TRBV9 and TRBJ2-3; maybe TRBD1 (5 bases). The germline gives CDR1 SGDLS, CDR2 YYNGEE. This CDR3 contains 16 residues. V gave up 4 bases and J gave up 2 bases, with 17 bases separating them. The CDR3 DNA reads as TGTGCCAGCAGCCCTCGACAGAACCCCACCACAGATACGCAGTATTTT. Amino acid sequence: CASSPRQNPTTDTQYF.

The chain links TRBV30 to TRBJ1-2; possibly TRBD1 for D (5 bases). Trimming removed 2 bases from V and 5 bases from J, with 12 bases in between. Per germline, CDR1 GTSNPN and CDR2 SVGIG (reference sequence). This CDR3 has 13 residues. The CDR3 DNA follows: TGTGCCTGGAGTAAACAGGTTTCATATGGCTACACCTTC. It yields the protein CAWSKQVSYGYTF.

This clone showed up just once. The chain recombines TRBV6-6 with TRBJ2-2; 15 nucleotides align to TRBD2. The CDR3 extends over 17 amino acids. The germline V gene encodes CDR1 MNHNY and CDR2 SVGAGI (reference sequence). The V gene end was trimmed by 5 bases and the J gene end by 5 bases; junction bases not matched to a gene: 6. The CDR3 protein is CASSRTSGGAETGELFF. The CDR3 region has the DNA TGTGCCAGCAGTCGGACTAGCGGGGGGGCGGAAACCGGGGAGCTGTTTTTT.

The chain recombines TRBV7-9 with TRBJ1-6; 8 bases are a match to TRBD1. The germline V gene has CDR1 SEHNR and CDR2 FQNEAQ (reference sequence). The CDR3 length is 14 residues. After removal of 3 bases from V and 10 bases from J, the junction contained 5 bases not matched to a gene. CDR3: CASSFSTGESPLHF. Written as DNA, the CDR3 is TGTGCCAGCAGCTTTTCGACAGGGGAATCACCCCTCCACTTT.

The table lists this clone with a few counts. The V gene is TRBV7-9, the J gene TRBJ1-1; 7 bases map to TRBD1. With V trimmed by 5 bases and J by 1 base, 10 bases remained unmatched. Per the germline V gene, CDR1 is SEHNR and CDR2 is FQNEAQ (reference sequence). This CDR3 is 16 amino acids long. The DNA for the CDR3 is TGTGCCAGCAGCGCATGGACAGGCCGTTCGAACACTGAAGCTTTCTTT. It specifies CASSAWTGRSNTEAFF.

V gene TRBV7-7 combines with J gene TRBJ1-2; D is ambiguous. Germline assignment: CDR1 SSHAT and CDR2 FNYEAQ (reference sequence). The CDR3 consists of 11 residues. Deletions cut 3 bases from V and 8 bases from J, with 7 bases between. CDR3 residues: CASSLKRGYTF. In DNA form, the CDR3 reads TGTGCCAGCAGCTTGAAGAGAGGCTACACCTTC.

The V gene is TRBV4-3, the J gene TRBJ2-1; 7 bases fit TRBD2. The CDR3 is 13 residues long. V gave up 2 bases and J gave up 15 bases; unmatched junction bases: 10. The germline V gene encodes CDR1 LGHNA and CDR2 YSLEER. The CDR3 nucleotides read TGCGCCAGCAGCCAACAATCAGCGGGGATTGTGTTCTTC. This translates into CASSQQSAGIVFF.

The CDR3 DNA sequence: TGTGCCAGCAGCTTGGCCAAATTCTACGAGCAGTACTTC. As protein: CASSLAKFYEQYF. The rearrangement links TRBV7-2 to TRBJ2-7; no firm D call. V was clipped by 3 bases and J by 3 bases, with 9 bases between them. The germline gives CDR1 SGHTA, CDR2 FQGNSA. This CDR3 is 13 amino acids long.